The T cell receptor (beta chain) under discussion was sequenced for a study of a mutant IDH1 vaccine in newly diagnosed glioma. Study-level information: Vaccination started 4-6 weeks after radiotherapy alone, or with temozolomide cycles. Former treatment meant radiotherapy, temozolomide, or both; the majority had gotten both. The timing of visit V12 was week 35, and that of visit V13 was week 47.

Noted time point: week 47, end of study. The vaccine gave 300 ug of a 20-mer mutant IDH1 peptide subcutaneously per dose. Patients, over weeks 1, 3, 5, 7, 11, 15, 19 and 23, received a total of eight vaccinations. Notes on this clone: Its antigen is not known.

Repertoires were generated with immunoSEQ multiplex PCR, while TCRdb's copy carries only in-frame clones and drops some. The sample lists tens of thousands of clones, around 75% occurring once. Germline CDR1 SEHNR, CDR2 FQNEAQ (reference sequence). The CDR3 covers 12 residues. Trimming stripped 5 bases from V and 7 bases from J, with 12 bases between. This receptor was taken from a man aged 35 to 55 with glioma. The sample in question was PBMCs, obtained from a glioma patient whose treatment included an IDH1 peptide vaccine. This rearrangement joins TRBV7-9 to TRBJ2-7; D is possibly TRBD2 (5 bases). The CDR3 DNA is TGTGCCAGCAGCCAGGTGGACTTTGAGCAGTACTTC. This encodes CASSQVDFEQYF.